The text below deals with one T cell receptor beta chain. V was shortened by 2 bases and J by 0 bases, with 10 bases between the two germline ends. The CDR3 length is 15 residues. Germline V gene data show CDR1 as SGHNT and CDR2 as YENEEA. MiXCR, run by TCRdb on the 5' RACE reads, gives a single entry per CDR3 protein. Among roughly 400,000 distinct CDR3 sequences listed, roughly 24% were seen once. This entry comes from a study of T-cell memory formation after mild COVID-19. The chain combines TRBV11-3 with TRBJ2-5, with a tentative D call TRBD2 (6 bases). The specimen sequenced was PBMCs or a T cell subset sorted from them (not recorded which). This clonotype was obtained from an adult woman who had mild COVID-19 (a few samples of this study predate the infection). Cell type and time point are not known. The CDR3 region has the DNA TGTGCCAGCAGCTTATCTGGCGGGAACCAAGAGACCCAGTACTTC. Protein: CASSLSGGNQETQYF.